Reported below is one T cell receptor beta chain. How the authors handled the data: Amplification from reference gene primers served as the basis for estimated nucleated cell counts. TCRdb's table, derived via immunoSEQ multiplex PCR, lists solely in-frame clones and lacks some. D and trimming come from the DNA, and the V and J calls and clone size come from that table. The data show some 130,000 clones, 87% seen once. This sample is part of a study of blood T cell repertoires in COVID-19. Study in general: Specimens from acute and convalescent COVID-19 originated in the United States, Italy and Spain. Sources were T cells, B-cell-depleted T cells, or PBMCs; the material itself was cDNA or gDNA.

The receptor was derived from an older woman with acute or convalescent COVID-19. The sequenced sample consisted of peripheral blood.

The CDR3, as DNA: TGTGCCAGCAGCCATCCGGACTTCTATGGCTACACCTTC. Its translation: CASSHPDFYGYTF. The rearrangement links TRBV7-8 to TRBJ1-2; D remains ambiguous. The CDR3 totals 13 residues. The germline gives CDR1 SGHVS, CDR2 FQNEAQ. Trimming took off 5 bases at V and 4 bases at J, with 11 bases between the two ends.